These T cell receptor beta chains were read from a single sample in a study of blood T cell repertoires in COVID-19. Clones were sequenced by immunoSEQ multiplex PCR, and TCRdb holds only the in-frame ones, with some missing. This sample has around 190,000 clones; under 90% occur once, and the top ten carry about 7%. Sequenced material: peripheral blood. The receptors come from a human donor in a cohort sampled during active COVID-19. Both conserved end residues are part of each CDR3. The size field is filled for only some rows; it gives once, few, many or a size class.

>TRBJ1-2|TRBV3-1/TRBV3-2|-
CASSRWAAANYGYTF
>TRBJ2-7|TRBV7-9|-
CASRSQGAYEQYF
>TRBJ2-7|TRBV6-2/TRBV6-3|-
CASSYSRTGAYEQYF
>TRBJ2-5|TRBV19|few
CASSIGTGGQTQYF
>TRBJ2-7|TRBV5-4|few
CASSRDSFYEQYF
>TRBJ2-7|TRBV2|-
CASRKETGGSSYEQYF
>TRBJ1-1|TRBV9|few
CASSVMQGTEAFF
>TRBJ2-3|TRBV4-1|few
CASSLGREQYF
>TRBJ2-3|TRBV18|-
CASSPSDGGTDTQYF
>TRBJ1-1|TRBV18|-
CASSRGGGQNTEAFF
>TRBJ1-2|TRBV6-5|-
CASNIDQGAGGYTF
>TRBJ2-5|TRBV5-6|once
CASSPEGLAGAFQETQYF
>TRBJ2-5|TRBV27|-
CASSGGETQYF
>TRBJ2-7|TRBV10-3|-
CATGQGTYEQYF
>TRBJ1-1|TRBV2|few
CASSGGLEAFF
>TRBJ1-1|TRBV2|-
CASSPGHLNTEAFF
>TRBJ2-1|TRBV7-8|-
CASSLVRGPQHNEQFF
>TRBJ1-1|TRBV7-6|-
CASSQAAGGRTEAFF
>TRBJ2-5|TRBV11-3|-
CASSLGGERGEETQYF
>TRBJ2-7|TRBV6-5|-
CASKEGAYEQYF
>TRBJ2-7|TRBV5-1|-
CASTINPGQGAHEQYF
>TRBJ1-2|TRBV5-1|-
CASSSRVAGGYGYTF
>TRBJ2-7|TRBV3-1/TRBV3-2|-
CASSQVRGSEQYF
>TRBJ2-7|TRBV10-1|few
CASSLSGGEQYF
>TRBJ2-7|TRBV5-6|once
CASSSDRSSYEQYF